The next 21 T cell receptor beta chains were all read from a single sample in a study of CD8+CD57+ T cells in acquired aplastic anemia. The TCR beta profiling, which covered VDJ combination and CDR3 sequence, was carried out using genomic DNA as the template. TCRdb analysed the reads with MiXCR anew, one entry per CDR3 protein. The table has about 210,000 distinct CDR3 sequences, 61% seen once. Sequencing was carried out using sorted CD4+, CD8+, or CD8+CD57+ T cells (not recorded which) from PBMCs. These receptor sequences come from a human donor in good health.

The V and J genes are TRBV12-3 or TRBV12-4 and TRBJ1-2; tentative D call: TRBD1 (5 bases). The CDR3 length is 13 residues. The germline V and J ends were trimmed by 5 bases and 8 bases, with 15 bases remaining between them. CDR3 in amino acids: CASSHQGPDGYTF. The CDR3, as DNA: TGTGCCAGCAGTCACCAGGGACCAGACGGCTACACCTTC.

The CDR3 sequence is CASSLGERQYF. CDR3 in DNA: TGTGCCAGCAGCTTAGGGGAGAGGCAGTACTTC. The rearrangement links TRBV11-2 to TRBJ2-7, with D perhaps TRBD2 (5 bases). The CDR3 is made up of 11 amino acids. Germline CDR1 SGHAT, CDR2 FQNNGV. V lost 1 base and J lost 9, with 7 bases in between.

As to this clonotype: Just one base apart from a much larger clone, this may be a read error. This rearrangement joins TRBV13 to TRBJ1-1; D is possibly TRBD1 (5 bases). The CDR3 loop spans 13 amino acids. Per the germline V gene, CDR1 is PRHDT and CDR2 is FYEKMQ (reference sequence). CDR3: CASWSGENTGAFF. In nucleotides, the CDR3 is TGTGCCAGCTGGTCGGGGGAGAACACTGGAGCTTTCTTT.

The chain is built from TRBV7-3 and TRBJ2-6; either TRBD1 or TRBD2 may fit D (5 bases each). Germline CDR1 and CDR2: SGHTA and FQGTGA. Trimming stripped 2 bases from V and 3 bases from J, with 5 bases between. The length of the CDR3 is 14 residues. The CDR3 spells CASSLGGGANVLTF. DNA for the CDR3: TGTGCCAGCAGCTTAGGGGGTGGGGCCAACGTCCTGACTTTC.

The chain has TRBV29-1 and TRBJ2-7; D not resolved. The CDR3 sequence is 11 residues long. The V end lost 3 bases, the J end lost 6 bases, and 9 bases lay between the germline ends. The germline V gene has CDR1 SQVTM and CDR2 ANQGSEA. This chain's CDR3 is CSVEWGTEQYF. In DNA form, the CDR3 reads TGCAGCGTTGAGTGGGGAACCGAGCAGTACTTC.

V and J are TRBV12-3 or TRBV12-4 and TRBJ2-7; 9 bases line up with TRBD2. This CDR3 has 16 amino acids. V shed 0 bases, J shed 3 bases, and the junction held 6 bases outside the gene matches. CDR3 protein: CASSLAGTSPNYEQYF. The CDR3 region has the DNA TGTGCCAGCAGTTTAGCCGGGACTAGCCCGAACTACGAGCAGTACTTC.

The rearrangement joins TRBV10-3 to TRBJ1-5; D call uncertain. Germline V gene data show CDR1 as ENHRY and CDR2 as SYGVKD. The CDR3 is 13 residues long. The germline V and J ends were trimmed by 0 bases and 6 bases, with 6 bases remaining between them. The DNA of the CDR3 is TGTGCCATCAGTGAGTCGATTGGTCAGCCCCAGCATTTT. Amino acid sequence: CAISESIGQPQHF.

The sample holds one count of this clonotype. One end of the junction does not line up with germline, which may come from a read error. V is TRBV10-2 and J is TRBJ1-2, with 10 bases aligning to TRBD1. Germline values: CDR1 WSHSY, CDR2 SAAADI. The CDR3 consists of 14 residues. DNA for the CDR3: TGTGCCAGCAGGGGGACAGGGGCCCAGTTTGGCTACACCTTC. As protein: CASRGTGAQFGYTF.

V is TRBV7-6 and J is TRBJ1-4, with unresolved D. The CDR3 consists of 15 residues. Trimming took 4 bases from V and 7 from J, leaving 16 bases between them. The germline gives CDR1 SGHVS, CDR2 FNYEAQ. The DNA for the CDR3 is TGTGCCAGCAGCTATAACGCGGGTGACACTGAAAAACTGTTTTTT. Translation: CASSYNAGDTEKLFF.

This rearrangement joins TRBV2 to TRBJ2-7, with D unresolved. Trimming cost V 4 bases and J 7 bases, with 14 bases left between them. Germline V gene lookup returns CDR1 SNHLY and CDR2 FYNNEI. The CDR3 contains 13 residues. Written as DNA, the CDR3 is TGTGCCAGCAGTGCCAACTTTGCCCAAGAGCAGTACTTC. Translating gives CASSANFAQEQYF.

As regards this clonotype: One base away lies a much larger clone, so this may be a sequencing read error. V and J are TRBV7-2 and TRBJ2-3; the match to TRBD2 covers 8 bases. CDR3 size: 19 residues. Per germline, CDR1 SGHTA and CDR2 FQGNSA. J was trimmed by 6 bases and V by 5 bases; bases with no gene match: 22. The CDR3 loop is CASSQDGWTSRSVGDTQYF. CDR3 nucleotides: TGTGCCAGCAGCCAAGATGGTTGGACTAGCAGGAGCGTTGGCGATACGCAGTATTTT.

On this clonotype: One junction end does not reproduce the germline sequence, and a read error may be involved. The chain couples TRBV20-1 to TRBJ2-7; TRBD2 aligns across 11 bases. Looked up from germline, CDR1 is DFQATT and CDR2 is SNEGSKA (reference sequence). CDR3 length: 15 residues. The DNA for the CDR3 is TGCAGTGCTAGAGATAGCGGGAGGGACACCGGGGAGCTGTACTTC. This sequence encodes CSARDSGRDTGELYF.

The chain employs TRBV9 and TRBJ2-7; D possibly matches TRBD1 or TRBD2 (5 bases each). This CDR3 is built from 17 residues. Germline CDR1 is SGDLS and CDR2 is YYNGEE. V dropped 0 bases and J dropped 2 bases, with 18 bases sitting between them. CDR3 residues: CASSVDDAGTKAYEQYF. The CDR3 DNA sequence: TGTGCCAGCAGCGTAGACGATGCCGGGACCAAAGCCTACGAGCAGTACTTC.

A remark on this clonotype: A read error may account for a junction end that differs from germline. The CDR3 here is CASSYVGAGGELYF. CDR3 sequence (DNA): TGCGCCAGCAGCTATGTGGGAGCTGGCGGGGAGCTGTACTTC. The chain has TRBV5-1 and TRBJ2-7, with TRBD2 as a possible D gene (6 bases). The V gene's germline CDR1 is SGHRS and CDR2 YFSETQ. CDR3 length: 14 residues.

The chain couples TRBV5-8 to TRBJ2-3; D call uncertain. The germline gives CDR1 SGHTS, CDR2 YDEGEE. The CDR3 length is 14 residues. With 2 bases removed from V and 1 base from J, the gap between germline ends came to 8 bases. The CDR3, as DNA: TGTGCCAGCAGCTTCACGGGCCGCACAGATACGCAGTATTTT. It encodes CASSFTGRTDTQYF. The complete variable domain, with remaining parts taken from reference TRBV5-8 and TRBJ2-3, reads EAGVTQSPTHLIKTRGQQATLRCSPISGHTSVYWYQQALGLGLQFLLWYDEGEERNRGNFPPRFSGRQFPNYSSELNVNALELEDSALYLCASSFTGRTDTQYFGPGTRLTVL.

J is TRBJ1-1 and V is TRBV20-1, with D uncertain. The germline V gene encodes CDR1 DFQATT and CDR2 SNEGSKA (reference sequence). The CDR3 totals 12 residues. V dropped 4 bases and J dropped 1 base, with 7 bases sitting between them. The CDR3 sequence: CSATTKNTEAFF. CDR3 nucleotides: TGCAGTGCTACCACTAAGAACACTGAAGCTTTCTTT.

The rearrangement joins TRBV29-1 to TRBJ2-7; 7 bases agree with TRBD1. Trimming at V came to 4 bases and at J to 1 base, leaving 1 base not matched to a gene. The germline gives CDR1 SQVTM, CDR2 ANQGSEA. CDR3 length: 12 amino acids. CDR3: CSVATGSYEQYF. The CDR3 nucleotides are TGCAGCGTTGCGACAGGGTCCTACGAGCAGTACTTC.

V and J are TRBV6-4 and TRBJ2-3, with D hard to call. The CDR3 sequence is 15 residues long. Germline assignment: CDR1 MRHNA and CDR2 SNTAGT. Trimming shortened V by 3 bases and J by 1 base, and 11 bases separated the two germline ends. CDR3 sequence: CASSDDPSGTDTQYF. The CDR3 DNA reads TGTGCCAGCAGTGATGATCCTTCTGGCACAGATACGCAGTATTTT.

The chain employs TRBV7-8 and TRBJ2-5; 10 positions match TRBD1. This CDR3 comprises 14 residues. V was clipped by 5 bases and J by 5 bases; unmatched bases: 5. CDR1 and CDR2 from the germline V gene are SGHVS and FQNEAQ. CDR3: CASSPDRGRETQYF. CDR3 bases: TGTGCCAGCAGCCCGGACAGGGGGAGGGAGACCCAGTACTTC.

In its sample, this clonotype was seen a few times. This chain uses TRBV24-1 with TRBJ2-5, with D hard to call. CDR3 size: 16 residues. V was pared by 5 bases and J by 0 bases, with 15 bases between. Germline V gene data show CDR1 as KGHDR and CDR2 as SFDVKD. The CDR3 sequence: CATSGDGWTDQETQYF. The CDR3 DNA sequence: TGTGCCACCAGTGGCGACGGGTGGACGGACCAAGAGACCCAGTACTTC.

This clonotype appeared a single time. At one of its ends the junction is not consistent with the germline gene, which may arise from a read error. The chain employs TRBV29-1 and TRBJ2-1; unclear D gene. The CDR3 contains 12 residues. CDR1 SQVTM and CDR2 ANQGSEA come from the germline V gene. CDR3 coding DNA: TGCAGCGTTGAAGAGCGGTACAATGAACAGTTCTTC. Translation: CSVEERYNEQFF.